Below, 20 T cell receptor beta chains from the same sample are listed, as sequenced in a study of blood T cell repertoires in COVID-19 (dated by TCRdb to 2020 to 2022). The library was produced with the immunoSEQ multiplex PCR assay. This immuneACCESS table, as held by TCRdb, lists in-frame sequences with V and J called but not all clones. Of the missing ones, under half trace to an unresolved V gene in checked studies; the others have no known cause. The sample table records 90,000 to 95,000 clones; 85% to 90% of these occur just once. The ten largest clones represent approximately 4.8% of the sample. The sequencing input was peripheral blood. These receptors all come from a woman aged 80 or over with active COVID-19.

J is TRBJ1-2 and V is TRBV20-1, with D perhaps TRBD1 (5 bases). This CDR3 contains 10 residues. V lost 0 bases and J lost 12, with 8 bases in between. Germline V lookup: CDR1 DFQATT, CDR2 SNEGSKA (reference sequence). The CDR3 sequence: CSARDPGNTF. The CDR3 DNA follows: TGCAGTGCTAGAGACCCAGGGAACACCTTC.

V and J are TRBV5-4 and TRBJ1-3; no clear D gene. Trimming removed 4 bases from V and 1 base from J, with 12 bases in between. Germline V lookup: CDR1 SGHNT, CDR2 YYREEE (reference sequence). This CDR3 has 15 amino acids. Here the CDR3 DNA reads TGTGCCAGCAGCCAGTTTGGAGTATCTGGAAACACCATATATTTT. This codes for CASSQFGVSGNTIYF.

This sequence joins TRBV28 and TRBJ2-1, with 9 nucleotides matching TRBD1. V lost 5 bases to trimming and J lost 0 bases; unmatched junction nucleotides: 5. CDR1 and CDR2 (germline): MDHEN, SYDVKM. This CDR3 region has 16 residues. CDR3 nucleotide sequence: TGTGCCAGCAGTGCGACAGGGGGGAGCTCCTACAATGAGCAGTTCTTC. This codes for CASSATGGSSYNEQFF. Full variable domain (remainder filled in from reference TRBV28 and TRBJ2-1): DVKVTQSSRYLVKRTGEKVFLECVQDMDHENMFWYRQDPGLGLRLIYFSYDVKMKEKGDIPEGYSVSREKKERFSLILESASTNQTSMYLCASSATGGSSYNEQFFGPGTRLTVL.

The chain employs TRBV28 and TRBJ2-5, with 10 bases identical to TRBD2. This CDR3 comprises 15 residues. V lost 7 bases and J lost 2; bases outside the gene matches: 7. Germline V gene data show CDR1 as MDHEN and CDR2 as SYDVKM. The CDR3 region has the DNA TGTGCCAGCACCTTTCGGACTAGCGGTCAAGAGACCCAGTACTTC. This encodes CASTFRTSGQETQYF. Full variable domain (remainder filled in from reference TRBV28 and TRBJ2-5): DVKVTQSSRYLVKRTGEKVFLECVQDMDHENMFWYRQDPGLGLRLIYFSYDVKMKEKGDIPEGYSVSREKKERFSLILESASTNQTSMYLCASTFRTSGQETQYFGPGTRLLVL.

In the case of this clone: The sample has other DNA sequences that encode this CDR3 too. This chain joins TRBV28 and TRBJ2-7; D not certain. CDR3 length: 12 amino acids. V was pared by 3 bases and J by 4 bases, with 7 bases between. Germline lookup yields CDR1 MDHEN and CDR2 SYDVKM. As DNA, the CDR3 is TGTGCCAGCAGTTTGGGCCTTTACGAGCAGTACTTC. It translates to CASSLGLYEQYF.

V is TRBV5-6 and J is TRBJ2-5; 9 bases map to TRBD1. Germline CDR1 and CDR2: SGHDT and YYEEEE. V lost 3 bases, J lost 5 bases, and 8 bases stayed unmatched. This CDR3 is 15 amino acids long. CDR3 sequence: CASSSPGQGFETQYF. The DNA of the CDR3 is TGTGCCAGCAGCTCCCCGGGACAGGGTTTCGAGACCCAGTACTTC.

The CDR3 here is CASSQGQLNTEAFF. CDR3 sequence (DNA): TGTGCCAGCAGCCAAGGACAGCTGAACACTGAAGCTTTCTTT. This chain connects TRBV7-2 to TRBJ1-1; D perhaps matches TRBD1 (6 bases). Germline V CDR1 and CDR2: SGHTA, FQGNSA. The CDR3 has 14 amino acids. Trimming pared 5 bases from V and 0 bases from J, leaving 10 bases between.

The chain links TRBV28 to TRBJ2-7, with D possibly being TRBD1 (5 bases). Germline assignment: CDR1 MDHEN and CDR2 SYDVKM. There are 12 residues in the CDR3. The V and J ends lost 10 bases and 0 bases respectively, with 10 bases between them. Written as DNA, the CDR3 is TGTGCCACAAACAGGTACTCCTACGAGCAGTACTTC. Translating gives CATNRYSYEQYF.

V and J are TRBV6-5 and TRBJ2-3; TRBD2 is a possible D gene (5 bases). The CDR3 has 14 amino acids. Trimming pared 10 bases from V and 1 base from J, leaving 15 bases between. CDR1 is MNHEY and CDR2 is SVGAGI in the germline V gene. CDR3 loop: CAISRGGGTDTQYF. CDR3 DNA: TGTGCCATATCTCGGGGTGGGGGCACAGATACGCAGTATTTT.

The rearrangement links TRBV27 to TRBJ1-5; no firm D call. V lost 4 bases and J lost 10, with 11 bases in between. CDR1 and CDR2 from the germline V gene are MNHEY and SMNVEV (reference sequence). This CDR3 region has 12 residues. Here the CDR3 reads CASSSHRVPQHF. The CDR3 region has the DNA TGTGCCAGCAGTTCCCACCGGGTCCCCCAGCATTTT.

V gene TRBV24-1 combines with J gene TRBJ2-5; TRBD1 aligns across 8 bases. This CDR3 is built from 17 residues. J gave up 2 bases and V 4 bases, and 11 bases lay outside the gene matches. The germline V gene has CDR1 KGHDR and CDR2 SFDVKD. DNA of the CDR3: TGTGCCACCAGTGACTCTTTCGGACAGGGTGGGCAAGAGACCCAGTACTTC. It translates to CATSDSFGQGGQETQYF.

The V call is TRBV7-2, the J call TRBJ2-3, with 9 bases aligning to TRBD2. Trimming cost V 3 bases and J 2 bases; bases outside gene matches: 3. Looked up from germline, CDR1 is SGHTA and CDR2 is FQGNSA. This CDR3 has 15 amino acids. DNA for the CDR3: TGTGCCAGCAGCTTGACTAGCGGAAACACAGATACGCAGTATTTT. Its translation is CASSLTSGNTDTQYF.

The chain links TRBV6-6 to TRBJ2-1; maybe TRBD1 (6 bases). Germline V gives CDR1 MNHNY, CDR2 SVGAGI (reference sequence). The CDR3 extends over 13 amino acids. Trimming took off 7 bases at V and 3 bases at J, with 10 bases between the two ends. The CDR3 loop is CASTRQDYNEQFF. CDR3 DNA: TGTGCCAGCACCAGACAGGACTACAATGAGCAGTTCTTC.

This clone was counted only a few times. J is TRBJ2-2 and V is TRBV6-5, with unresolved D. Per the germline V gene, CDR1 is MNHEY and CDR2 is SVGAGI. V lost 0 bases and J 0 bases, leaving 8 bases between the germline ends. This CDR3 has 16 residues. The CDR3 nucleotides read TGTGCCAGCAGTTACTCCGGTTTCGCGAACACCGGGGAGCTGTTTTTT. Translated, it gives CASSYSGFANTGELFF.

The rearrangement links TRBV14 to TRBJ1-1; 8 bases align to TRBD1. Germline CDR1 reads SGHDN; CDR2 reads FVKESK. This CDR3 has 14 amino acids. Trimming cost V 4 bases and J 11 bases; bases outside gene matches: 12. The CDR3 spells CASSRIDRGTGAFF. The CDR3 DNA reads TGTGCCAGCAGCCGTATTGACAGGGGAACGGGGGCTTTCTTT.

The chain combines TRBV15 with TRBJ1-5; 9 positions agree with TRBD1. Germline-derived CDR1 and CDR2 are LNHNV and YYDKDF (reference sequence). This CDR3 is 14 amino acids long. J gave up 6 bases and V 5 bases, and 5 bases lay outside the gene matches. The CDR3, as DNA: TGTGCCACCAGCCGGGACAGGGAAGTTCAGCCCCAGCATTTT. It translates to CATSRDREVQPQHF.

The rearrangement joins TRBV20-1 to TRBJ2-1; D might be TRBD1 (6 bases). V lost 3 bases to trimming and J lost 0 bases, with 9 bases between them. The CDR3 is made up of 14 amino acids. The germline V gene encodes CDR1 DFQATT and CDR2 SNEGSKA (reference sequence). CDR3 residues: CSASRGGSYNEQFF. CDR3 sequence (DNA): TGCAGTGCTAGTCGAGGGGGCTCCTACAATGAGCAGTTCTTC.

The V call is TRBV3-1 (or the pseudogene TRBV3-2), the J call TRBJ2-3; 7 bases are shared with TRBD2. The trim removed 3 bases at V and 10 bases at J, leaving 7 bases unmatched. Germline CDR1 reads LGHDT; CDR2 reads YNNKEL (reference sequence). There are 13 residues in the CDR3. The CDR3 DNA reads as TGTGCCAGCAGCCAGGAAGCGGGATCGGCGCAGTATTTT. This encodes CASSQEAGSAQYF.

J is TRBJ1-2 and V is TRBV29-1; perhaps TRBD1 as D (6 bases). V was pared by 0 bases and J by 4 bases, with 9 bases between. The length of the CDR3 is 13 residues. Germline loops: CDR1 SQVTM, CDR2 ANQGSEA. The CDR3 here is CSVEDQTGYGYTF. The DNA of the CDR3 is TGCAGCGTTGAAGATCAGACAGGCTATGGCTACACCTTC.

CDR3 loop: CASSPLGGTSTDTQYF. CDR3 sequence (DNA): TGTGCCAGCAGCCCTTTAGGCGGGACCAGCACAGATACGCAGTATTTT. This rearrangement joins TRBV7-2 to TRBJ2-3, with a tentative D call TRBD2 (6 bases). The ends were cut back, 5 bases at V and 0 bases at J, with 15 bases in the middle. Germline assignment: CDR1 SGHTA and CDR2 FQGNSA. The CDR3 covers 16 residues.